This section outlines one TCR beta chain sequence together with its context. Its antigen is currently unknown. TCRdb's table, derived via immunoSEQ multiplex PCR, lists solely in-frame clones and lacks some. The sample lists under 200,000 clones; roughly 93% were seen once. This entry comes from a study of T cell responses to AZD1222 COVID-19 vaccine. Study-level results: Only a handful of AZD1222 recipients, several in all, had baseline seropositivity. Most donors were white British and more were female, and clonal diversity was possibly underestimated. After two AZD1222 doses, spike-specific TCR breadth and depth rose versus day 0.

The sequencing here drew on peripheral blood, taken on day 0 of AZD1222 vaccination. This receptor was identified in an adult in good health.

The CDR3 nucleotides are TGTGCCAGCAGCCGTAACAGGGGCTACAATGAGCAGTTCTTC. Encoded protein: CASSRNRGYNEQFF. This chain links TRBV3-1 (or the pseudogene TRBV3-2) with TRBJ2-1; TRBD1 aligns across 7 bases. The CDR3 contains 14 residues. Germline assignment: CDR1 LGHDT and CDR2 YNNKEL (reference sequence). V lost 4 bases and J lost 3; bases outside the gene matches: 3.